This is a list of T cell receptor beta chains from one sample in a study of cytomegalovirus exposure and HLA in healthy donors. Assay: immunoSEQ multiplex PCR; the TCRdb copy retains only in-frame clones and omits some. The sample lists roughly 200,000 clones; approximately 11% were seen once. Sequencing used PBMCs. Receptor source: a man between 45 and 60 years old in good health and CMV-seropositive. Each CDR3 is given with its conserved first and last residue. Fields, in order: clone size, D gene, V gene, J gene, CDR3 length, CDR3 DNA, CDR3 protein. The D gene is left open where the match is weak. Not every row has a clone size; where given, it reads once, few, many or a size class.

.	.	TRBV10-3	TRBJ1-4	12	TGTGCCATCAGTGCCAGGGATGAAAAACTGTTTTTT	CAISARDEKLFF
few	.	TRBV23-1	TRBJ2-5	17	TGCGCCAGCAGACCCCCACTTGGACAGATATTACAAGAGACCCAGTACTTC	CASRPPLGQILQETQYF
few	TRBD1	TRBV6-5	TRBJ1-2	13	TGTGCCACCTTTCAACAGGGGGCGGGCGGCTACACCTTC	CATFQQGAGGYTF
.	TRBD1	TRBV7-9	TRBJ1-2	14	TGTGCCAGCAGCTTAGGAGGGACAGGCTCTGGCTACACCTTC	CASSLGGTGSGYTF
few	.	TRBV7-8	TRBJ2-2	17	TGTGCCAGCAGCTTAATCGGGCGGGGGCTCGGCACCGGGGAGCTGTTTTTT	CASSLIGRGLGTGELFF
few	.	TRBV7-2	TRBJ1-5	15	TGTGCCAGCAGCTTAGGGCAGGGTAACAGTCAGCCCCAGCATTTT	CASSLGQGNSQPQHF
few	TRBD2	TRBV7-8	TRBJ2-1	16	TGTGCCAGCAGCTCCGGGACTAGCGGTTTTTACAATGAGCAGTTCTTC	CASSSGTSGFYNEQFF
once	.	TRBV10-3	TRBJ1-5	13	TGTGCCATCAGGGGGGGGTTGGATCAGCCCCAGCATTTT	CAIRGGLDQPQHF
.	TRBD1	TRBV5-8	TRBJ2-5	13	TGTGCCAGCAGCTTGGGGGACAGGGAGACCCAGTACTTC	CASSLGDRETQYF
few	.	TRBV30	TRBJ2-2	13	TGTGCCTGGAGGAACGGGAACACCGGGGAGCTGTTTTTT	CAWRNGNTGELFF
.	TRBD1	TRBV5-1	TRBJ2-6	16	TGCGCCAGCAGCCCGACAGGGAACTCTGGGGCCAACGTCCTGACTTTC	CASSPTGNSGANVLTF
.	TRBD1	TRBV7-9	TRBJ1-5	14	TGTGCCAGCAGCTTCGACAGGGAGAATCAGCCCCAGCATTTT	CASSFDRENQPQHF
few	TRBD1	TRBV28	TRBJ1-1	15	TGTGCCAGCAGTTTAGGGGGCAGGGGGCGGGCTGAAGCTTTCTTT	CASSLGGRGRAEAFF
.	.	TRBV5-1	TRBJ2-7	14	TGCGCCAGCAGCTTGGCCGGGGGGCCCCACGAGCAGTACTTC	CASSLAGGPHEQYF
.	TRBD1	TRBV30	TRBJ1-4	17	TGTGCCTGGAGTACGTCCGTGGGGACAGGGGTCGATGAAAAACTGTTTTTT	CAWSTSVGTGVDEKLFF
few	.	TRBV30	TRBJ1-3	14	TGTGCCTGGACCCGTACAGGGTTAGGAAACACCATATATTTT	CAWTRTGLGNTIYF
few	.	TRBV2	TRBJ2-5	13	TGTGCCAGCAAGGCTAACAGCCAAGAGACCCAGTACTTC	CASKANSQETQYF
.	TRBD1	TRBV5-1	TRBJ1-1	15	TGCGCCGGCCGTATTGAAACAGGGGGCTACACTGAAGCTTTCTTT	CAGRIETGGYTEAFF
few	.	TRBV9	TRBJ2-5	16	TGTGCCAGCAGCGTAGGGATCGCGGGACTGGGAGAGACCCAGTACTTC	CASSVGIAGLGETQYF
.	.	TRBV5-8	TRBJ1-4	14	TGTGCCAGCAGCTTAGGAGGGACTAATGAAAAACTGTTTTTT	CASSLGGTNEKLFF
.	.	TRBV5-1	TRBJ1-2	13	TGCGCCAGCAGCTTGGCCGGGGGATATGGCTACACCTTC	CASSLAGGYGYTF